This TCR beta chain was sequenced during a study of cytomegalovirus exposure and HLA in healthy donors. Study information: There were more than 350 genotyped donors. Of these, about 80% fell in the genetic ancestry cluster associated with self-reported Caucasian donors.

Primers: 60 Vbeta forward and 13 Jbeta reverse. Per the study methods: Later, roughly 77 million unique TCR beta chains were counted in an analysis, and roughly 10 million of them were shared. TCRdb's table, derived via immunoSEQ multiplex PCR, lists solely in-frame clones and lacks some. The DNA gave D and trimming, while V, J and clone size come from that table. This sample's table has under 200,000 clones. Regarding this clone: Its antigen is not identified.

This CDR3 is 13 amino acids long. After removal of 4 bases from V and 3 bases from J, the junction contained 2 bases not matched to a gene. The germline CDR1 and CDR2 sequences are WSHSY and SAAADI. Donors counted as nominally healthy when sampled, yet unrecorded immune exposures were likely. General observations from the study: Among immune exposure information, only CMV serostatus was available.

Sequences were obtained from PBMCs. The rearrangement uses TRBV10-2 and TRBJ2-7; 8 bases align to TRBD1. The sequence came from a man aged 30 to 39 in good health and CMV-seronegative. The CDR3, as DNA: TGCGCCAGCAGTGCGGGACAGGTCTACGAGCAGTACTTC. It specifies CASSAGQVYEQYF.